A selection of T cell receptor beta chains follows, all from one sample in a study of T cell changes during pregnancy in multiple sclerosis. Profiled with immunoSEQ multiplex PCR; TCRdb holds only in-frame clones, not every one. Of under 70,000 clones in the sample, around 90% were seen once. The specimen comprised peripheral blood, sampled in the third trimester of pregnancy. The receptors derive from a female donor in good health, enrolled as a control in a pregnancy study. The CDR3 runs from the conserved cysteine through the conserved F or W. The D gene is left open where the match is weak. Expanded clones get a size class; other rows say once, few or many, or leave the size out.

D,V,size,J,CDR3
NA,TRBV11-3,NA,TRBJ2-1,CASSEFPSEQFF
NA,TRBV11-3,NA,TRBJ2-7,CASSLVRGYEQYF
NA,TRBV5-6,NA,TRBJ1-2,CASSLGSDINYGYTF
TRBD1,TRBV5-4,NA,TRBJ2-7,CASNLRDRGYEQYF
NA,TRBV5-4,NA,TRBJ2-1,CASSARARGSYNEQFF
NA,TRBV25-1,NA,TRBJ1-2,CASSARVSHYGYTF
TRBD2,TRBV7-2,NA,TRBJ2-7,CASSFETSGGAFDEQYF
NA,TRBV7-9,few,TRBJ2-2,CASNVQGGTGELFF
TRBD2,TRBV5-6,NA,TRBJ2-5,CASSLGLAGNQETQYF
NA,TRBV18,NA,TRBJ1-3,CASSPLNSPGNTIYF
NA,TRBV30,NA,TRBJ2-5,CAWSPGVSQETQYF
TRBD2,TRBV4-1,NA,TRBJ2-3,CASSQEQLAGGDTQYF
NA,TRBV29-1,NA,TRBJ2-3,CSVEGLAYTDTQYF
TRBD2,TRBV11-2,NA,TRBJ2-7,CASSRRAAGGPISYEQYF
TRBD2,TRBV11-3,NA,TRBJ2-1,CASSLDQGTSGTDEQFF
NA,TRBV9,NA,TRBJ1-2,CASSALGREPNYGYTF
NA,TRBV27,NA,TRBJ1-6,CASSLRTAINSPLHF
TRBD1,TRBV6-5,once,TRBJ1-5,CASSYPRDRVTQPQHF
NA,TRBV18,NA,TRBJ1-5,CASSPPSAGGHQPQHF
TRBD1,TRBV7-9,NA,TRBJ2-7,CASSPYRTGPVYEQYF
NA,TRBV27,NA,TRBJ2-4,CASSLYPTENIQYF
TRBD1,TRBV10-1,NA,TRBJ2-2,CATGQEATGELFF
NA,TRBV5-1,NA,TRBJ1-1,CASSGTGDLNTEAFF
TRBD1,TRBV5-1,NA,TRBJ1-1,CASSLRTGGGTEAFF
NA,TRBV7-2,NA,TRBJ2-3,CASSLTQTDTQYF
NA,TRBV30,NA,TRBJ2-1,CAWTFRAGEQFF
TRBD2,TRBV5-1,NA,TRBJ2-7,CASSRLADYSYEQYF
NA,TRBV6-1,NA,TRBJ1-5,CASSLSGGPNQPQHF
TRBD1,TRBV19,NA,TRBJ1-2,CASRRQGTGPWGYTF
TRBD1,TRBV14,once,TRBJ1-4,CASSQGFAGTANEKLFF
NA,TRBV11-3,NA,TRBJ2-1,CASSLEGQEFF
NA,TRBV6-5,NA,TRBJ2-7,CASSYGGEYEQYF
NA,TRBV6-5,NA,TRBJ1-6,CASSLTDRNSPLHF
TRBD1,TRBV7-9,NA,TRBJ1-3,CASSQQGAGGNTIYF
TRBD1,TRBV30,once,TRBJ1-3,CAWCQGAIGNTIYF
TRBD1,TRBV27,NA,TRBJ2-7,CASSKTGTGSEVHDEQYF
TRBD1,TRBV10-1,NA,TRBJ2-1,CASSTDRGRPDEQFF
TRBD1,TRBV2,NA,TRBJ1-2,CASSENRGAINYGYTF
TRBD1,TRBV28,once,TRBJ1-2,CASGTGGWNYGYTF
NA,TRBV6-6,NA,TRBJ2-5,CASRGGSRETQYF
NA,TRBV5-4,NA,TRBJ2-1,CASSLVAGFNNEQFF
NA,TRBV5-1,once,TRBJ1-4,CASSRGAGEKLFF
NA,TRBV7-2,NA,TRBJ1-2,CASSLEPVGVLYGYTF
NA,TRBV7-9,NA,TRBJ1-4,CASSLNRDNEKLFF
TRBD1,TRBV5-6,NA,TRBJ1-1,CASSLDRGSSEAFF
NA,TRBV30,once,TRBJ2-7,CAWSVSRSSYEQYF